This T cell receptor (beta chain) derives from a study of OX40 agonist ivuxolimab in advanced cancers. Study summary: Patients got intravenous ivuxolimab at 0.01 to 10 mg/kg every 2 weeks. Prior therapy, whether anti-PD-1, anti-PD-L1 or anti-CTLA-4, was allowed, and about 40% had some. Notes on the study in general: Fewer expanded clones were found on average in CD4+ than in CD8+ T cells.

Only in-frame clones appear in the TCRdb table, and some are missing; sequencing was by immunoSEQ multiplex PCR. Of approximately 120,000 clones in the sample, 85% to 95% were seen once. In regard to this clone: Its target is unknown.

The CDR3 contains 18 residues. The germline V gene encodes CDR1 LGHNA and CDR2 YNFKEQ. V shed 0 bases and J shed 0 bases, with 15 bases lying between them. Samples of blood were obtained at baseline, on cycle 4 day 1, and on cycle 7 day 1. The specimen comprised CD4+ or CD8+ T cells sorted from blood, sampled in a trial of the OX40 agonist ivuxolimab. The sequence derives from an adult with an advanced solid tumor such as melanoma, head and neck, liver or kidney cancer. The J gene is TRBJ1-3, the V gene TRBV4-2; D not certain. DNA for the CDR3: TGTGCCAGCAGCCAAGACCGGAGGTGGCAGAGCTCTGGAAACACCATATATTTT. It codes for CASSQDRRWQSSGNTIYF.